This TCR beta chain was recovered during a study of cytomegalovirus exposure and HLA in healthy donors (dated by TCRdb to about 2017). Study-level background: An earlier analysis of 550 to 700 of the donors reported about 250 Gb of sequence data and 117 million unique TCR beta sequences from 150 million to 200 million T cells. An early release covering approximately 600 HLA-typed donors comprised approximately 300 gigabases of sequencing data and some 79 million unique TCR sequences. Of the 300 to 400 genotyped donors, approximately 82% fell in the genetic ancestry cluster associated with self-reported Caucasian donors. The study aimed to test whether cataloging public T cell receptors could reveal signatures of past pathogen exposure. Using immunosequencing, the study profiled T cell repertoires from about 620 subjects and related those repertoires to cytomegalovirus serostatus. Along with the approximately 700-subject first cohort, a separate validation cohort of about 110 different subjects was used. The study combined high-throughput TCR immunosequencing, statistical association of individual TCRs with disease status, and machine learning to predict cytomegalovirus infection status. A later analysis re-examined previously published TCR beta repertoires from just over 650 donors and added high-resolution HLA genotyping to investigate patterns of TCR occurrence. Rather than using new phenotypic data, the later analysis identified candidate immune exposures from TCR beta sequences and from how often those sequences occurred across donors. An earlier analysis of fewer than 750 of the donors used high-throughput TCR beta sequencing to judge whether each TCR beta V gene segment behaved as functional or pseudogenic. Donor age, sex, ethnicity and CMV serostatus were compiled alongside the repertoire data. Genome-wide SNP genotypes for about 60% of the roughly 670 donors were used in a later genetic analysis, which treated that subset as a discovery cohort. All discovery cohort repertoires had been generated using a single sequencing platform. Class I and class II HLA loci were covered by the typing at four-digit resolution. Typing coverage differed by locus: A, B, C, DRB1 and DQB1 were typed in roughly 620-630 donors, DQA1 in roughly 500, DPA1 in 600 to 610, and DPB1 in around 490. About five DR-DQ haplotypes were handled as single units for association and clustering, since linkage in the cohort was strong. Across under 500 genotyped donors of the cohort, an average of about 240,000 unique TCR beta nucleotide sequences per donor were sequenced, and roughly 20% of those sequences were non-productive.

Libraries came from the immunoSEQ multiplex PCR assay. The multiplex PCR relied on a mix of 60 forward primers for TCR Vbeta segments and 13 reverse primers for TCR Jbeta segments. The CDR3 region of rearranged TCR beta genes was amplified from genomic DNA with a multiplex PCR assay. Amplified TCR beta libraries were sequenced as 87-base-pair reads on the Illumina HiSeq System. The study's processing was this. Across the 700 or so repertoires, a later analysis counted 80 million or so unique TCR beta chains, roughly 11 million of which were shared by at least two donors. Raw reads were error-corrected and collapsed into unique sequences by a nearest-neighbor algorithm in which closely related sequences were merged to remove PCR and sequencing errors. V, D and J gene segments were assigned by aligning CDR3 sequences to IMGT reference sequences. For a sequence to be retained, a match of at least six nucleotides to both a V gene segment and a J gene segment was required. Rearrangements were classified as productive when the CDR3 lacked stop codons and remained in frame with V and J, and all other rearrangements were classified as non-productive. Following IMGT convention, CDR3 was defined as the stretch from the second conserved V-encoded cysteine to the conserved J-encoded phenylalanine. The earlier analysis of approximately 500 of the donors excluded sequences that lacked an unambiguous match to a single V gene segment. An earlier analysis of a few hundred of the donors classified V segments as functional when productive rearrangements were above 56.7% and as segregating when the standard deviation between donors was above 5%. A statistical classification framework was built to diagnose cytomegalovirus status from the catalog of TCR beta chain sequences. V and J gene assignment, in a later analysis, came from comparing TCR nucleotide sequences with IMGT/GENE-DB human TR gene sequences. The TCRdist pipeline was used in a later analysis to assign CDR3 sequences and most-parsimonious VDJ recombination scenarios. In a later analysis, every TCR beta chain was defined by the combination of its CDR3 amino acid sequence and its V-gene family, and reads without a unique V-gene family were dropped. In a later analysis, several hundred highly shared, low-generation-probability nucleotide sequences were removed to address suspected cross-contamination and a sequencing artifact. In a later analysis, a clonal expansion index for each public chain was calculated from normalized within-repertoire ranks of inferred template counts. Generation probabilities in a later analysis came from a VDJ recombination model fitted to out-of-frame rearrangements, and those results were checked against IGoR. In a later analysis, TCR-TCR, TCR-HLA and TCR-CMV co-occurrence was scored with hypergeometric tests, and a repertoire-size bias correction was applied to TCR pairs. In a later analysis, false discovery rates were estimated by permuting HLA or CMV assignments 20 times. A later analysis grouped co-occurring TCRs with DBSCAN, adding TCRdist sequence similarity when clustering within HLA-allele-positive subsets. Repertoires with fewer than 30,000 or more than 120,000 public chains, plus five repertoires with anomalous nucleotide sharing, were excluded from co-occurrence clustering. As stored in TCRdb, this immuneACCESS dataset retains in-frame rearrangements with V and J assigned. A fraction of the clones does not appear; measured against another copy, unresolved V genes explain less than half of the discrepancy, and the remainder lacks a known reason. V and J calls and clone size are as listed in that table; D and trimming were resolved from the DNA. Across this sample there are fewer than 200,000 clones, with less than 90% seen only once. Around 0.21% of the sample goes to the ten largest clones.

Ends trimmed: V by 5 bases, J by 7 bases; bases unmatched to a gene: 10. The CDR3 sequence holds 15 residues, the cysteine and phenylalanine included. The kept DNA is CDR3 alone, 45 bases in frame from the first base. The germline V gene (reference sequence) yields SGHNT for CDR1 and YYREEE for CDR2. In total, 666 healthy bone marrow donors made up the cohort. At the time of sampling, every cohort member was nominally healthy, though immune exposures that went unrecorded were likely present. The donor was CMV seronegative and belonged to the group of over 300 seronegative cohort members. A peripheral blood sample was collected from each donor, and TCR beta sequencing was performed on peripheral blood mononuclear cells. The Qiagen DNeasy Blood Extraction Kit was used to extract genomic DNA from the blood cell samples. Concerning this clone itself: Its antigen remains unidentified. Base qualities are not provided; no much larger clone lies one nucleotide away.

Beyond this particular receptor, the publication reports: The 87-base-pair reads could not distinguish some IMGT-functional V segments, including TRBV6-2 and TRBV6-3, so those segments were excluded. For the cohort, immune exposure information was limited to CMV serostatus. A later genetic analysis reported fewer N-insertions in productive TCRs among donors in an Asian-associated ancestry cluster than the 666-donor mean. A cluster of highly shared sequence variants was judged likely to be a technical artifact of the sequencing pipeline. In vitro tests confirmed that a few of the cytomegalovirus-associated TCR beta chains recognize cytomegalovirus antigens. A later analysis associated about 17,000 TCR beta sequences with specific HLA alleles at a false discovery rate of 0.05. According to a later analysis, most CMV-associated TCR beta chains appeared to be HLA-restricted, and the HLA associations seemed to be driven largely by CMV exposure. The authors suggested that the approach could potentially be extended to other disease states and immunological phenotypes. Because counts were too low, seventeen rarely observed V segments, including chromosome 9 orphons, were left out of the earlier analysis of 587 of the donors. Correlated functional status among segregating V segments might reflect linkage disequilibrium, but an unknown experimental factor could not be ruled out. In a later analysis, TCR association rates were found to vary across HLA loci, with the most associated TCRs seen for DRB1 alleles and the fewest for HLA-C alleles. Presence/absence analyses assumed roughly uniform sequencing depth across donors, an assumption that may not hold. An earlier analysis of approximately 500 of the donors showed that most TCR beta V segments appeared in productive rearrangements either about 87% or about 30% of the time, which broadly matched IMGT annotations. Assigning TCR associations to individual alleles was difficult when HLA alleles, especially DR and DQ, strongly co-occurred. HLA typing was unavailable for some donors at each locus, so association tests used only the typed subset. In a later analysis, HLA-associated TCR beta chains were found to be more clonally expanded and to have lower generation probabilities than equally common non-associated chains. An association between a missense DCLRE1C variant and V-gene and J-gene trimming of TCR beta chains was found in a later genetic analysis and replicated in an independent cohort. In this cohort, only TCR beta chains were sequenced, and detectable features were limited by the absence of alpha or paired-chain data. A further reported finding was that TCR beta sequences accurately predicted the HLA-A and HLA-B alleles for most subjects in the first cohort. In the study, around 160 TCR beta chains were listed as associated with cytomegalovirus. The classifier was reported to diagnose cytomegalovirus status with high specificity and sensitivity in both the original cohort and the validation cohort. In a later analysis, several top co-occurrence clusters were reported to appear linked to parvovirus B19, influenza, CMV and Epstein-Barr virus. Across donors, most TCR sequences were observed very rarely, whereas some public TCRs were present in many individuals.

The sequence was obtained from a girl under two years old in good health and CMV-seronegative. Rearrangement joined TRBV5-4 to TRBJ2-7; the junction holds 12 bases that match TRBD1. Sample: PBMCs. The CDR3 protein is CASRSPGQGAGEQYF. The nucleotide sequence is TGTGCCAGCAGGAGCCCGGGACAGGGGGCGGGGGAGCAGTACTTC.